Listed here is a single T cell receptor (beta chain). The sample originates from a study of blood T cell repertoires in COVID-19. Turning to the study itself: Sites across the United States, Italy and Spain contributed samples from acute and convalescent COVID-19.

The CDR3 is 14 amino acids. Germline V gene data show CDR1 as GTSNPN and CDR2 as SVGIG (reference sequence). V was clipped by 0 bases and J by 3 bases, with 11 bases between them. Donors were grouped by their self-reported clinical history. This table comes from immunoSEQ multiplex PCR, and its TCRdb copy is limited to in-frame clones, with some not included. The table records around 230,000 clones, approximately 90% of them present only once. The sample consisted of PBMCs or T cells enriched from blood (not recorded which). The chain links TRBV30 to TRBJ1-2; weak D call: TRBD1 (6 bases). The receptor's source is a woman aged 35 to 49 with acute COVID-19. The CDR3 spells CAWSVAPGDYGYTF. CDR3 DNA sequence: TGTGCCTGGAGTGTTGCACCAGGGGACTATGGCTACACCTTC. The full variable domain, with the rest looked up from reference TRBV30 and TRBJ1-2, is SQTIHQWPATLVQPVGSPLSLECTVEGTSNPNLYWYRQAAGRGLQLLFYSVGIGQISSEVPQNLSASRPQDRQFILSSKKLLLSDSGFYLCAWSVAPGDYGYTFGSGTRLTVV.